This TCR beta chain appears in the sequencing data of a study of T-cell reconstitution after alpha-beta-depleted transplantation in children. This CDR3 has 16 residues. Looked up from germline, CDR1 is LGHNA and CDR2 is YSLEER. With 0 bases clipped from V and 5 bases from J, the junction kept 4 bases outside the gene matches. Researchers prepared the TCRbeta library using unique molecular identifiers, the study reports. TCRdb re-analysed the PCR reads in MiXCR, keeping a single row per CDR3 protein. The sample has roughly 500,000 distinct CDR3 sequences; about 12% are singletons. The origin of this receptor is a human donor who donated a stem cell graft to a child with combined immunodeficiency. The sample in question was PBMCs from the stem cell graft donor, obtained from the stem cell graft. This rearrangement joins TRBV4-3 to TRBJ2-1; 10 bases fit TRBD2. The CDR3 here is CASSQDRTSGDNEQFF. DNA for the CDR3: TGCGCCAGCAGCCAAGACCGGACTAGCGGCGACAATGAGCAGTTCTTC.